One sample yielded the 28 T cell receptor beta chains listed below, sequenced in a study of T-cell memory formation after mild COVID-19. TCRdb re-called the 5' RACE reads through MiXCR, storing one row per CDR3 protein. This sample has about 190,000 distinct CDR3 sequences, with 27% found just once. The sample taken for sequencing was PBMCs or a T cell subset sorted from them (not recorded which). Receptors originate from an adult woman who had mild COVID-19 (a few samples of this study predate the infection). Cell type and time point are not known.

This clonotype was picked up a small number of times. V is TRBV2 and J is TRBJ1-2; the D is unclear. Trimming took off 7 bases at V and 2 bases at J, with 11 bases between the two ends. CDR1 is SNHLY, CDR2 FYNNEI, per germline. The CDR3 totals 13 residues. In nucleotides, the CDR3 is TGTGCCAGCACTAGGGAAAGGAACTATGGCTACACCTTC. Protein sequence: CASTRERNYGYTF.

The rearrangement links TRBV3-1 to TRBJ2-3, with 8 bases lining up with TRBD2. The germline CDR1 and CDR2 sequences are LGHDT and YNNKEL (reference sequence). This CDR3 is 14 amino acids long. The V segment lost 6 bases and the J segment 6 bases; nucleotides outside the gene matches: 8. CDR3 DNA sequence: TGTGCCAGCAGACGGGGGGGTCCCGGGGATACGCAGTATTTT. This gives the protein CASRRGGPGDTQYF.

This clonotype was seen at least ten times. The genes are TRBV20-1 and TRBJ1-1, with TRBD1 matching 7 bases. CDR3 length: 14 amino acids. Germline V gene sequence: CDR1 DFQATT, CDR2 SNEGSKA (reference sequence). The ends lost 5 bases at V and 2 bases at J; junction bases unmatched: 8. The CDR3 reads CSAFFRGGNTEAFF. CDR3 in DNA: TGCAGTGCTTTCTTCAGGGGGGGAAACACTGAAGCTTTCTTT.

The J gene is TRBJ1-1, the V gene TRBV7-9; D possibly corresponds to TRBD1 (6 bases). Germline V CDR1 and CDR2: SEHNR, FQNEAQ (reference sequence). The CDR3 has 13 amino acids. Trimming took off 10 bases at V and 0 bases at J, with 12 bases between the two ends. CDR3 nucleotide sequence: TGTGCCACTAGTACAGGGCTGAACACTGAAGCTTTCTTT. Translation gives CATSTGLNTEAFF.

CDR3 DNA sequence: TGTGCCAGCAGCACCCGGACAGGGACGGACGCTTTCTTT. Translated, it gives CASSTRTGTDAFF. The chain carries TRBV9 and TRBJ1-1, with 8 nucleotides matching TRBD1. The germline gives CDR1 SGDLS, CDR2 YYNGEE. The CDR3 loop spans 13 amino acids. The V and J ends lost 4 bases and 11 bases, in that order; junction bases with no gene match: 10.

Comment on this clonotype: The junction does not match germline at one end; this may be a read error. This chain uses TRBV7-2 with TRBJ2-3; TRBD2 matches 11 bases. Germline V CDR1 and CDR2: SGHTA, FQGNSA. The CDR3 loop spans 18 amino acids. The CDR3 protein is CDSSYGTSGGGGTDTQYF. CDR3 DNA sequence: TGTGACAGCAGCTATGGGACTAGCGGAGGCGGGGGCACAGATACGCAGTATTTT.

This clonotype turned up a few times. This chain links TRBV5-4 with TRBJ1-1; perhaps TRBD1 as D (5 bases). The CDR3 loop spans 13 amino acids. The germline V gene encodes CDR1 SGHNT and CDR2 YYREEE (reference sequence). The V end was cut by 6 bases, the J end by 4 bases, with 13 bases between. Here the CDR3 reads CASTISGGTEAFF. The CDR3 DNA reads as TGTGCCAGCACTATATCTGGGGGCACTGAAGCTTTCTTT.

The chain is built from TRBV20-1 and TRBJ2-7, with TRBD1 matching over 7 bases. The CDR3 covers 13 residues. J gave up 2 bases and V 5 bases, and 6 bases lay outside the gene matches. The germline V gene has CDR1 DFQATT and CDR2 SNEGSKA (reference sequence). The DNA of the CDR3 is TGCAGTGCTTATAGGGACAGAACCTACGAGCAGTACTTC. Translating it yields CSAYRDRTYEQYF.

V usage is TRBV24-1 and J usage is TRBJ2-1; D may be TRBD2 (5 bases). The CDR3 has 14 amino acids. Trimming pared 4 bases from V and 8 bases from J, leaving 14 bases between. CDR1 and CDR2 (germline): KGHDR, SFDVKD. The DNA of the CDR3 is TGTGCCACCAGTGAGCCCCGGGAAGGACATGAGCAGTTCTTC. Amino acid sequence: CATSEPREGHEQFF.

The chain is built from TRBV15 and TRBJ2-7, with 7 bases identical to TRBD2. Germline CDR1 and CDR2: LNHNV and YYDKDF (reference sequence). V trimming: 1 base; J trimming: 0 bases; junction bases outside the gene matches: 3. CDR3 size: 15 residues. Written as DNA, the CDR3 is TGTGCCACCAGCAGAGGCGGGGGTGGCTCCTACGAGCAGTACTTC. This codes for CATSRGGGGSYEQYF.

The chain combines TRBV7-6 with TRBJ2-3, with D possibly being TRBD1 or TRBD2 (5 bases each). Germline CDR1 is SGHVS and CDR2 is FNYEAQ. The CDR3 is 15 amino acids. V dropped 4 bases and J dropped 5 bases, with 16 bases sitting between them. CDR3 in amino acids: CASSSGTAFLDTQYF. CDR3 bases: TGTGCCAGCAGCTCCGGGACGGCCTTTCTAGATACGCAGTATTTT.

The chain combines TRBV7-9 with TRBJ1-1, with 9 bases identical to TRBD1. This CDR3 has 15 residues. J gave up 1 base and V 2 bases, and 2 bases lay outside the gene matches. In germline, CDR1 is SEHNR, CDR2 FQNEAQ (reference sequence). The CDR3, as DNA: TGTGCCAGCAGCTTACGGACAGGGGCGAACACTGAAGCTTTCTTT. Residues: CASSLRTGANTEAFF.

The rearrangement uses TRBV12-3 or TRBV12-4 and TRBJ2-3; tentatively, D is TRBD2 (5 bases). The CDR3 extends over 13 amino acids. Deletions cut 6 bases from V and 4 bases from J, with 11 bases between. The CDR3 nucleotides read TGTGCCAGCAGCGGACTGACCGCAGATACGCAGTATTTT. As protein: CASSGLTADTQYF.

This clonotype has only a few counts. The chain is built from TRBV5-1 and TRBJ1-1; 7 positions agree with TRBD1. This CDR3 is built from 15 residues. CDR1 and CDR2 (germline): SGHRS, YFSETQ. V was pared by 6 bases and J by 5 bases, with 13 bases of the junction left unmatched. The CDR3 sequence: CASKGEGGLRTEAFF. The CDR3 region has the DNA TGCGCCAGCAAAGGGGAAGGGGGCCTTCGAACTGAAGCTTTCTTT. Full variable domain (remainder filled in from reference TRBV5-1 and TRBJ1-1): KAGVTQTPRYLIKTRGQQVTLSCSPISGHRSVSWYQQTPGQGLQFLFEYFSETQRNKGNFPGRFSGRQFSNSRSEMNVSTLELGDSALYLCASKGEGGLRTEAFFGQGTRLTVV.

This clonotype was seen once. CDR3 sequence: CSVEKAVDTQYF. The CDR3 coding sequence is TGCAGCGTTGAAAAGGCGGTAGATACGCAGTATTTT. The chain uses TRBV29-1 and TRBJ2-3; D not resolved. Germline lookup yields CDR1 SQVTM and CDR2 ANQGSEA. Trimming pared 2 bases from V and 5 bases from J, leaving 8 bases between. This CDR3 is 12 amino acids long.

Here the CDR3 reads CASSLVGPGETQYF. CDR3 sequence (DNA): TGTGCCAGCAGCTTGGTTGGGCCGGGGGAGACCCAGTACTTC. The V call is TRBV5-4, the J call TRBJ2-5, with D perhaps matching TRBD2 (5 bases). Trimming stripped 0 bases from V and 5 bases from J, with 11 bases between. From germline, CDR1 is SGHNT and CDR2 YYREEE (reference sequence). The CDR3 is 14 amino acids.

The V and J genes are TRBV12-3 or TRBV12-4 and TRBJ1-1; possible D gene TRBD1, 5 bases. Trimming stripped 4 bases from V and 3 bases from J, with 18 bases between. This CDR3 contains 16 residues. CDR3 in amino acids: CASSSAVPAGYTEAFF. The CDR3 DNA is TGTGCCAGCAGTTCCGCGGTTCCAGCAGGGTACACTGAAGCTTTCTTT.

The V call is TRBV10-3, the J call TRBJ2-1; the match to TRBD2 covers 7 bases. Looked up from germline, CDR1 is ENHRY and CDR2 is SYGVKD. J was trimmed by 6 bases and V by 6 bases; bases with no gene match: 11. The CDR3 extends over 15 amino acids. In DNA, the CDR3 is TGTGCCATCAGGAGCGGGGAGTCCCCCGGCAATGAGCAGTTCTTC. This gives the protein CAIRSGESPGNEQFF.

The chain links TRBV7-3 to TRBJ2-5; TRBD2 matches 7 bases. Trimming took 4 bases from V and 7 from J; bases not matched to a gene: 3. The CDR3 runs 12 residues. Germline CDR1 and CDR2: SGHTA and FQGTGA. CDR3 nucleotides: TGTGCCAGCAGCTCATCGGGGGGGACCCAGTACTTC. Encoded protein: CASSSSGGTQYF.

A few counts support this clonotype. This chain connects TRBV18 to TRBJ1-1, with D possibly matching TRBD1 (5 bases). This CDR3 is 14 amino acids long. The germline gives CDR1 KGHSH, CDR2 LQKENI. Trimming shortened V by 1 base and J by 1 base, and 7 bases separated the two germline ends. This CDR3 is CASSPQGTNTEAFF. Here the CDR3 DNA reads TGTGCCAGCTCACCACAGGGGACGAACACTGAAGCTTTCTTT.

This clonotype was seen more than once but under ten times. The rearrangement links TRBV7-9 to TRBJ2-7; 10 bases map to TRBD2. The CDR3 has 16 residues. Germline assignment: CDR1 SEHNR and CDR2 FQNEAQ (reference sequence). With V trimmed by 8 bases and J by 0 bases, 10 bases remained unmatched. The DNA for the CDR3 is TGTGCCAGCGAGTCTAGCGGGGGCCCGAGCTCCTACGAGCAGTACTTC. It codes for CASESSGGPSSYEQYF.

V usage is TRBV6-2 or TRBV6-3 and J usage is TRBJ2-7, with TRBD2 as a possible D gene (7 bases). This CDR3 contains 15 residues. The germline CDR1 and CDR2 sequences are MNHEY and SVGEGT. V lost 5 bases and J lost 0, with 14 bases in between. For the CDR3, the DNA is TGTGCCAGCAGTCCCTTGGGGGGGCCCTCCTACGAGCAGTACTTC. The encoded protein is CASSPLGGPSYEQYF.

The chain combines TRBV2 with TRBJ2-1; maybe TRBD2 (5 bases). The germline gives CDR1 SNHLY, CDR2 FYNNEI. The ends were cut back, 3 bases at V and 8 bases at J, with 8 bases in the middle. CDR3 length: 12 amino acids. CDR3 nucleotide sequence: TGTGCCAGCAGTGACGGGGTTGATGAGCAGTTCTTC. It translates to CASSDGVDEQFF. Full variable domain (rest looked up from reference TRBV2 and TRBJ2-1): EPEVTQTPSHQVTQMGQEVILRCVPISNHLYFYWYRQILGQKVEFLVSFYNNEISEKSEIFDDQFSVERPDGSNFTLKIRSTKLEDSAMYFCASSDGVDEQFFGPGTRLTVL.

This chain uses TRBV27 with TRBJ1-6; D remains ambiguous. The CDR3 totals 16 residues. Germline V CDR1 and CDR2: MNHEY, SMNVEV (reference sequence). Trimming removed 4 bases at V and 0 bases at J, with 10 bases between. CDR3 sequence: CASSSEEPSYNSPLHF. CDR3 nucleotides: TGTGCCAGCAGTTCCGAGGAACCCTCCTATAATTCACCCCTCCACTTT.

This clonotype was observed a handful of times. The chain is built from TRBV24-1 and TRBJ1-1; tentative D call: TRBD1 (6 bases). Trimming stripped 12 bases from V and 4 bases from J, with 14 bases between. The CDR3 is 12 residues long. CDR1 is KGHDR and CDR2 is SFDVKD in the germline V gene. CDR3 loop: CASKGVSTEAFF. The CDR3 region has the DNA TGTGCCTCTAAGGGGGTTAGCACTGAAGCTTTCTTT.

The CDR3 loop reads CASSPGTGDHEQYF. CDR3 bases: TGTGCCAGTAGTCCCGGGACAGGGGACCACGAGCAGTACTTC. The chain employs TRBV19 and TRBJ2-7; TRBD1 matches 10 bases. This CDR3 is 14 amino acids long. Germline-derived CDR1 and CDR2 are LNHDA and SQIVND (reference sequence). After removal of 5 bases from V and 5 bases from J, the junction contained 6 bases not matched to a gene.

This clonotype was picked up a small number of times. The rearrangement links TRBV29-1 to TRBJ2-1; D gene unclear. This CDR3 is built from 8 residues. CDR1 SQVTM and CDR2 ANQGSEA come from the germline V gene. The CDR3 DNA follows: TGCAGTTGCGATGAGCAGTTCTTC. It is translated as CSCDEQFF.

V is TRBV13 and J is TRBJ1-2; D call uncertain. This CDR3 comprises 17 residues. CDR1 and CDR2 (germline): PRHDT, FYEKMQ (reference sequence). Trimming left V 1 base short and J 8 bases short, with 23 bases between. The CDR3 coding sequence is TGTGCCAGCAGCTTAGAAGGACTCCTACGCGGTTTAGGAGGCTACACCTTC. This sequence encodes CASSLEGLLRGLGGYTF.